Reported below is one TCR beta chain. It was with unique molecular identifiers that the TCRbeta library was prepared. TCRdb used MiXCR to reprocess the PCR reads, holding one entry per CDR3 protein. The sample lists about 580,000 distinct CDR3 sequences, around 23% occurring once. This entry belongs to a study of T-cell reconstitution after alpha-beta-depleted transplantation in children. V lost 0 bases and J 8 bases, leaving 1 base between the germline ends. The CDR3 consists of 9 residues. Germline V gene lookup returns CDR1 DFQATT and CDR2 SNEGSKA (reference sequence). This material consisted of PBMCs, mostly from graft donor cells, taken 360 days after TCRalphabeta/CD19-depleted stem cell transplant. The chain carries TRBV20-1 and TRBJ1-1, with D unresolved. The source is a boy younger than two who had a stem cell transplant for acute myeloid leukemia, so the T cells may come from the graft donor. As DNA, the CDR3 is TGCAGTGCTAGAGAGGAAGCTTTCTTT. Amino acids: CSAREEAFF.